These T cell receptor beta chains were read from a single sample in a study of post-analysis software for immune sequencing data. A single record per CDR3 protein comes from TCRdb applying MiXCR to the PCR reads. The table shows 650,000 to 850,000 distinct CDR3 sequences, with more than 45% occurring only once. Sequencing input: blood. Receptors were obtained from a girl aged 5 to 17 with multiple sclerosis. Each CDR3 is given with its conserved first and last residue.

V | CDR3
TRBV1 | CASSDREGEQYF
TRBV14 | CASSSRATGKTNEKLFF
TRBV12-3/TRBV12-4 | CTSSLTGEGEKLFF
TRBV6-5 | CASSSDFGTTFSYGYTF
TRBV12-3/TRBV12-4 | CATSLGSYEQYF
TRBV9 | CASSAGTALNSPLHF
TRBV29-1 | CSVDAGRTEAFF
TRBV19 | CAGSRDSYNEQFF
TRBV4-2 | CASSLGTSLSEQFF
TRBV12-3/TRBV12-4 | CASSSGTVKTQYF
TRBV20-1 | CSARGSGRGYGYTF
TRBV28 | CASSSPLETGGDEKLFF
TRBV7-2 | CASSPLGLPLTDTQYF
TRBV11-2 | CASSSPGGWADTF
TRBV4-1 | CASSQEGLGNNEQFF
TRBV3-1 | CASSQDREAGRYEQYF
TRBV24-1 | CATSGKQEWAYNEQFF
TRBV6-5 | CASSPGTVPRDEQYF
TRBV15 | CATSKGVRPYNEQFF
TRBV2 | CASRADNAGLAPGELFF
TRBV29-1 | CSVGGLARDEQYF
TRBV30 | CAWSEGFVEQFF
TRBV7-9 | CASSLAGHPYGYTF
TRBV7-9 | CASRGGGSEAFF
TRBV7-6 | CASSLRPLQETQYF
TRBV20-1 | CSARGGTGSTDTQYF
TRBV10-3 | CAVTGQGGETQYF
TRBV7-9 | CASSPRVAGGPSGEQFF
TRBV20-1 | CSARSSMGSNEQFF
TRBV7-2 | CASSPWTGSNYGYTF
TRBV7-2 | CASSPPSETQYF
TRBV20-1 | CSARKGWDRGRNTIYF
TRBV29-1 | CSGKLRTQYF
TRBV28 | CASSFSWTVNGYTF
TRBV29-1 | CSVEMWDGKSYEQYF
TRBV12-3/TRBV12-4 | CASSQTVYEQYF
TRBV7-6 | CASSLGVAGNTGELFF
TRBV6-5 | CASSYVGQGTDTQYF
TRBV5-1 | CASSLGPTSGTSDTQYF
TRBV12-3/TRBV12-4 | CASSPLGINQPQHF
TRBV12-3/TRBV12-4 | CASSPGLAESTDAQYF